The 3 T cell receptor beta chains reported below all come from one sample, sequenced in a study of tumor-infiltrating lymphocytes in primary liver carcinoma. They got blood RNA out of unsorted whole blood and also pulled out germline DNA. A primer in the constant region served to generate TCR beta cDNA from 450 to 650 ng of total RNA. Investigators got TCR beta libraries out of three nested multiplex PCR rounds, done with slightly modified ARM-PCR. The two initial PCR rounds, ten to eleven cycles each, used TRBV1-TRBV30 forward and C-beta reverse primers. TCRdb fed the multiplex PCR reads into MiXCR, producing one record per CDR3 protein. The sample has 150,000 to 200,000 distinct CDR3 sequences; less than 65% are singletons. Source material: peripheral blood. Receptors were obtained from a man between 35 and 55 years old with primary liver carcinoma and hepatitis B virus infection.

This chain joins TRBV29-1 and TRBJ2-1; 10 bases map to TRBD2. Per the germline V gene, CDR1 is SQVTM and CDR2 is ANQGSEA. The CDR3 is 17 amino acids. V was pared by 8 bases and J by 7 bases, with 20 bases of the junction left unmatched. CDR3 in DNA: TGCAGCCCTGGGGCAGAGCTAGCGGGGGCAGCTATTAATGAGCAGTTCTTC. Protein: CSPGAELAGAAINEQFF.

Concerning this clonotype itself: This sequence may be a read error, since a much larger clone differs from it by one base. The V gene is TRBV29-1, the J gene TRBJ2-3, with 9 bases fitting TRBD2. Germline lookup yields CDR1 SQVTM and CDR2 ANQGSEA. This CDR3 region has 15 residues. The CDR3 region has the DNA TGCAGCGTTGAAAGTAGCGGGACTAGCACAGATACGAAGTATTTT. This encodes CSVESSGTSTDTKYF.

This clonotype was counted many times. The chain is built from TRBV29-1 and TRBJ2-1; the D is unclear. Germline CDR1 SQVTM, CDR2 ANQGSEA. The CDR3 covers 13 residues. V gave up 5 bases and J gave up 0 bases, with 8 bases separating them. The CDR3 loop reads CSVCTDSYNEQFF. CDR3 DNA: TGCAGCGTTTGTACAGACTCCTACAATGAGCAGTTCTTC.